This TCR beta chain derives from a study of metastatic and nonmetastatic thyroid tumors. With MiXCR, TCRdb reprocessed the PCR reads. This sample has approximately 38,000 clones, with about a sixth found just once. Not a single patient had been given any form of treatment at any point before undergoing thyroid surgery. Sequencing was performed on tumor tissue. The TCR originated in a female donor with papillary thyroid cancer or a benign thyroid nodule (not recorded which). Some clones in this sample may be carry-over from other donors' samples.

The CDR3 DNA is TGTGCCAGCAGCGGACACAGGGAGCGGCAGTCAAGCTCCTACAATGAGCAGTTCTTC. It translates to CASSGHRERQSSSYNEQFF. The V call is TRBV9, the J call TRBJ2-1; tentatively, D is TRBD1 (6 bases). Trimming pared 3 bases from V and 0 bases from J, leaving 22 bases between. Germline lookup yields CDR1 SGDLS and CDR2 YYNGEE. The CDR3 runs 19 residues.